The clone carrying this TCR beta chain was seen a single time. No antigen is known for it. These data belong to a study of shared clonotypes between healthy human individuals. CD45RO-negative CD8 cells positively selected for CCR7 made up the naive population, which excluded terminally differentiated effector memory CD45RA+ cells. Sorted-subset replicate PCR reactions were performed with roughly 200 ng DNA, corresponding to about 32,000 T cell genomes. Using immunoSEQ multiplex PCR, the repertoire was profiled, and TCRdb retains in-frame clones only, with some absent. The data hold millions of clones, with approximately 94% observed a single time. Study conclusions and caveats: Naive subsets usually exceeded memory subsets in estimated richness. Non-shared clonotypes showed lower generation probabilities than clonotypes common to all four donors. Across a handful of donors, naive CD4 shared around 5.4%, naive CD8 under 4%, memory CD4 over 2%, memory CD8 roughly 0.37%.

The V gene lost 0 bases and the J gene lost 0 bases, with 9 bases spanning the gap. This CDR3 is 15 amino acids long. Per germline, CDR1 MGHRA and CDR2 YSYEKL. The rearrangement uses TRBV4-1 and TRBJ2-7; D unresolved. The sequence derives from a man aged 18 to 29 in good health. The sequenced sample was naive CD8+ T cells sorted from blood. CDR3 amino acids: CASSQDSLGSYEQYF. In nucleotides, the CDR3 is TGCGCCAGCAGCCAAGACAGTTTAGGCTCCTACGAGCAGTACTTC.